These 18 T cell receptor beta chains were sequenced from one sample in a study of T-cell memory formation after mild COVID-19. TCRdb passed the 5' RACE reads through MiXCR, listing each CDR3 protein once. The top ten clones hold under 25% of a sample with 470,000 or so distinct CDR3 sequences, more than 15% of them seen once. The sequencing sample was made of PBMCs or a T cell subset sorted from them (not recorded which). The receptors were sampled from a man in his late teens or twenties who had mild COVID-19 (a few samples of this study predate the infection). Cell type and time point are not known.

The V call is TRBV28, the J call TRBJ1-2; D is unresolved. The CDR3 length is 13 residues. The V gene lost 0 bases and the J gene lost 6 bases, with 8 bases spanning the gap. Germline-derived CDR1 and CDR2 are MDHEN and SYDVKM. The CDR3 is CASSLWSGDGYTF. In nucleotides, the CDR3 is TGTGCCAGCAGTTTATGGTCCGGGGATGGCTACACCTTC.

This clonotype was picked up a small number of times. The J gene is TRBJ2-1, the V gene TRBV24-1; no clear D. The germline gives CDR1 KGHDR, CDR2 SFDVKD. V gave up 3 bases and J gave up 6 bases, with 11 bases separating them. The CDR3 spans 14 residues. CDR3 sequence: CATSDILESNEQFF. The CDR3 region has the DNA TGTGCCACCAGTGATATCCTGGAATCCAATGAGCAGTTCTTC.

The chain employs TRBV7-9 and TRBJ2-7; D is undetermined. This CDR3 has 14 amino acids. V lost 4 bases and J 2 bases, leaving 12 bases between the germline ends. Germline V gene lookup returns CDR1 SEHNR and CDR2 FQNEAQ (reference sequence). CDR3 sequence: CASSSLSGPYEQYV. The CDR3 DNA reads as TGTGCCAGCAGCTCCCTCTCCGGACCCTACGAGCAGTACGTC.

The table lists this clonotype with a few counts. The chain links TRBV9 to TRBJ1-6, with D possibly matching TRBD1 (5 bases). The length of the CDR3 is 15 residues. Trimming took 0 bases from V and 7 from J, leaving 11 bases between them. From germline, CDR1 is SGDLS and CDR2 YYNGEE. CDR3 protein: CASSVGGDGNSPLHF. CDR3 in DNA: TGTGCCAGCAGCGTAGGAGGGGACGGGAATTCACCCCTCCACTTT.

The table lists this clonotype with a few counts. The V and J genes are TRBV6-5 and TRBJ2-3; D might be TRBD1 or TRBD2, each matching 5 bases. CDR1 and CDR2 (germline): MNHEY, SVGAGI. V was shortened by 2 bases and J by 5 bases, with 14 bases between the two germline ends. This CDR3 spans 15 amino acids. The CDR3 DNA reads TGTGCCAGCAGTTACGGTGGCAGGGAGATAGATACGCAGTATTTT. Protein sequence: CASSYGGREIDTQYF.

The CDR3 spells CASSSPGQGYNSPLHF. CDR3 in DNA: TGTGCCAGCAGCTCCCCCGGACAGGGGTATAATTCACCCCTCCACTTT. The chain employs TRBV6-2 or TRBV6-3 and TRBJ1-6; TRBD1 aligns across 9 bases. V lost 6 bases and J lost 4; bases outside the gene matches: 7. CDR3 size: 16 residues. Germline-derived CDR1 and CDR2 are MNHEY and SVGEGT.

The rearrangement links TRBV9 to TRBJ2-5; 9 positions agree with TRBD2. The CDR3 length is 17 residues. V gave up 0 bases and J gave up 4 bases; unmatched junction bases: 10. Germline V CDR1 and CDR2: SGDLS, YYNGEE. CDR3 nucleotide sequence: TGTGCCAGCAGCGTAGAGAGCGGGGGGCCCGAGGCAGAGACCCAGTACTTC. This sequence encodes CASSVESGGPEAETQYF.

This rearrangement joins TRBV20-1 to TRBJ1-1; the D is unclear. The germline gives CDR1 DFQATT, CDR2 SNEGSKA (reference sequence). The germline V and J ends were trimmed by 3 bases and 4 bases, with 15 bases remaining between them. This CDR3 comprises 14 residues. CDR3 loop: CSASFARGGTEAFF. DNA for the CDR3: TGCAGTGCTAGTTTTGCCCGGGGAGGCACTGAAGCTTTCTTT.

There are a few counts of this clonotype. V and J are TRBV5-1 and TRBJ2-3; no reliable D call. Germline CDR1 and CDR2: SGHRS and YFSETQ. V shed 0 bases and J shed 2 bases, with 7 bases lying between them. The CDR3 length is 14 residues. The CDR3 loop reads CASSLASLTDTQYF. CDR3 in DNA: TGCGCCAGCAGCTTGGCCAGCCTCACAGATACGCAGTATTTT.

In its sample, this clonotype was seen a few times. This sequence joins TRBV5-5 and TRBJ2-4, with TRBD1 matching 9 bases. Unmatched junction bases numbered 19, after V lost 4 bases and J lost 8 bases. Germline values: CDR1 SGHKS, CDR2 YYEKEE (reference sequence). The CDR3 is made up of 18 amino acids. CDR3 residues: CASSHPGTGRGIVDIQYF. The DNA of the CDR3 is TGTGCCAGCAGCCACCCCGGGACAGGGAGGGGGATTGTGGACATTCAGTACTTC.

This chain joins TRBV4-2 and TRBJ2-2, with D possibly matching TRBD1 (6 bases). V lost 6 bases and J lost 4, with 9 bases in between. This CDR3 spans 13 amino acids. Germline V lookup: CDR1 LGHNA, CDR2 YNFKEQ. CDR3 in DNA: TGTGCCAGCAGGGCGACAGGCACCGGGGAGCTGTTTTTT. Protein: CASRATGTGELFF.

This clonotype was recorded a few times. V gene TRBV4-1 combines with J gene TRBJ2-7; D possibly matches TRBD1 or TRBD2 (5 bases each). Germline V gives CDR1 MGHRA, CDR2 YSYEKL. V was cut by 3 bases and J by 4 bases, with 7 bases left in between. This CDR3 has 12 residues. The DNA for the CDR3 is TGCGCCAGCAGCCAGAGGGGTTACGAGCAGTACTTC. The encoded protein is CASSQRGYEQYF.

This sequence joins TRBV7-2 and TRBJ2-7; tentative D call: TRBD1 (5 bases). Germline V CDR1 and CDR2: SGHTA, FQGNSA. V was cut by 5 bases and J by 3 bases, with 20 bases left in between. The CDR3 contains 16 residues. The CDR3 DNA reads as TGTGCCAGCAGCCAGGATACCGACAGAGGTTTCTACGAGCAGTACTTC. It is translated as CASSQDTDRGFYEQYF.

This chain joins TRBV3-1 and TRBJ2-1, with 7 bases fitting TRBD2. This CDR3 contains 13 residues. Germline-derived CDR1 and CDR2 are LGHDT and YNNKEL (reference sequence). J was trimmed by 6 bases and V by 4 bases; bases with no gene match: 3. CDR3 amino acids: CASSPTSANEQFF. As DNA, the CDR3 is TGTGCCAGCAGCCCAACTAGCGCCAATGAGCAGTTCTTC.

The V gene is TRBV24-1, the J gene TRBJ2-2, with D unclear. The CDR3 is 16 residues long. V gave up 2 bases and J gave up 4 bases, with 13 bases separating them. Per germline, CDR1 KGHDR and CDR2 SFDVKD. CDR3 in amino acids: CATSDWGFGVTGELFF. DNA of the CDR3: TGTGCCACCAGTGATTGGGGATTTGGTGTCACCGGGGAGCTGTTTTTT.

A few counts support this clonotype. The chain links TRBV3-1 to TRBJ2-1; D is possibly TRBD1 or TRBD2 (5 bases each). Germline CDR1 LGHDT, CDR2 YNNKEL (reference sequence). The CDR3 has 14 residues. V lost 3 bases and J 8 bases, leaving 14 bases between the germline ends. As DNA, the CDR3 is TGTGCCAGCAGCCACGGGACCACGAGGGATGAGCAGTTCTTC. It codes for CASSHGTTRDEQFF.

In this sample, this clonotype turned up a few times. The V gene is TRBV7-2, the J gene TRBJ1-4; possibly TRBD1 for D (6 bases). This CDR3 has 14 residues. V was shortened by 3 bases and J by 7 bases, with 12 bases between the two germline ends. CDR1 and CDR2 from the germline V gene are SGHTA and FQGNSA. CDR3 bases: TGTGCCAGCAGCTTCCGGGACAAGGGTGAAAAACTGTTTTTT. Amino acids: CASSFRDKGEKLFF.

The CDR3 protein is CASSRSAGGNYEQYF. CDR3 nucleotides: TGTGCCAGCAGCCGTTCCGCGGGGGGGAACTACGAGCAGTACTTC. The V gene is TRBV6-5, the J gene TRBJ2-7; 9 bases align to TRBD2. Per germline, CDR1 MNHEY and CDR2 SVGAGI. V shed 6 bases, J shed 3 bases, and the junction held 9 bases outside the gene matches. The CDR3 is 15 residues long.